These 19 T cell receptor beta chains were all obtained from the same sample, sequenced in a study of shared clonotypes between healthy human individuals. The table came from immunoSEQ multiplex PCR; TCRdb's copy has only in-frame clones and leaves some out. The sample lists approximately 1,000,000 clones, approximately 80% seen once, with roughly 0.83% in the top ten. Sequenced: memory CD4+ T cells from PBMCs. Indicated subset: CD45RA-negative fraction. These receptors originate from a man between 18 and 29 years old in good health. Some clones in this sample may be carry-over from other donors' samples.

V gene TRBV10-1 combines with J gene TRBJ1-5, with 7 bases that match TRBD1. With V trimmed by 3 bases and J by 4 bases, 6 bases remained unmatched. The CDR3 covers 15 residues. The V gene's germline CDR1 is WNHNN and CDR2 SYGVQD (reference sequence). The CDR3 region has the DNA TGCGCCAGCAGTGAAGTGGGACAGAAAAATCAGCCCCAGCATTTT. Its translation: CASSEVGQKNQPQHF.

This clone was detected a few times. The chain is built from TRBV30 and TRBJ1-1, with D unclear. Trimming left V 3 bases short and J 4 bases short, with 12 bases between. Germline V CDR1 and CDR2: GTSNPN, SVGIG (reference sequence). There are 13 residues in the CDR3. CDR3 DNA: TGTGCCTGGAGCCGGGGTCGGGGCACTGAAGCTTTCTTT. It yields the protein CAWSRGRGTEAFF.

This chain links TRBV27 with TRBJ2-5; D is tentatively TRBD1 or TRBD2 (5 bases each). CDR3 length: 15 residues. Trimming took off 6 bases at V and 3 bases at J, with 17 bases between the two ends. CDR1 is MNHEY and CDR2 is SMNVEV in the germline V gene (reference sequence). The CDR3 DNA follows: TGTGCCAGCAGCGTCAGAGGGACGCCCGAAGAGACCCAGTACTTC. Protein: CASSVRGTPEETQYF.

The genes are TRBV11-2 and TRBJ2-1; the match to TRBD2 covers 7 bases. The V and J ends lost 1 base and 6 bases, in that order; junction bases with no gene match: 6. This CDR3 comprises 15 residues. In germline, CDR1 is SGHAT, CDR2 FQNNGV. The CDR3 spells CASSLVSSGGNEQFF. The CDR3 DNA reads as TGTGCCAGCAGCTTAGTTAGTTCGGGGGGCAATGAGCAGTTCTTC.

This chain uses TRBV6-1 with TRBJ1-5, with D possibly matching TRBD1 (5 bases). Germline V gene lookup returns CDR1 MNHNS and CDR2 SASEGT. This CDR3 region has 15 residues. Trimming took off 7 bases at V and 2 bases at J, with 15 bases between the two ends. The CDR3 loop is CASMPGALGNQPQHF. As DNA, the CDR3 is TGTGCCAGCATGCCCGGGGCCCTGGGCAATCAGCCCCAGCATTTT.

The chain recombines TRBV18 with TRBJ2-2, with TRBD2 matching over 11 bases. Germline V gene data show CDR1 as KGHSH and CDR2 as LQKENI. The CDR3 spans 16 residues. Germline trimming cut 3 bases from V and 3 bases from J; bases unmatched to any gene: 3. Here the CDR3 DNA reads TGTGCCAGCTCACCTCCTAGCGGGAGGCACACCGGGGAGCTGTTTTTT. Protein: CASSPPSGRHTGELFF.

This clone was counted between two and nine times. The chain combines TRBV11-2 with TRBJ2-7, with D perhaps matching TRBD1 or TRBD2 (5 bases each). CDR1 is SGHAT, CDR2 FQNNGV, per germline. The CDR3 runs to 14 residues. V was pared by 5 bases and J by 3 bases, with 14 bases between. The CDR3 coding sequence is TGTGCCAGCAGCGGACCGGGACGGTTCTACGAGCAGTACTTC. Its translation is CASSGPGRFYEQYF. Combining the CDR3 with reference TRBV11-2 and TRBJ2-7 gives the whole variable domain EAGVAQSPRYKIIEKRQSVAFWCNPISGHATLYWYQQILGQGPKLLIQFQNNGVVDDSQLPKDRFSAERLKGVDSTLKIQPAKLEDSAVYLCASSGPGRFYEQYFGPGTRLTVT.

This clone has more than one count but fewer than ten. Here the CDR3 reads CASSPQYWVRSYEQYF. CDR3 in DNA: TGTGCCAGCAGCCCCCAGTATTGGGTCCGCTCCTACGAGCAGTACTTC. The V gene is TRBV6-4, the J gene TRBJ2-7; D not certain. The CDR3 is 16 amino acids. Trimming pared 6 bases from V and 0 bases from J, leaving 18 bases between. Germline values: CDR1 MRHNA, CDR2 SNTAGT.

This chain uses TRBV28 with TRBJ1-5, with a weak D call TRBD1 (5 bases). V was trimmed by 6 bases and J by 7 bases, leaving 19 bases between them. CDR3 length equals 15 residues. Per the germline V gene, CDR1 is MDHEN and CDR2 is SYDVKM. The CDR3 sequence is CASSRDGNLVQPQHF. As DNA, the CDR3 is TGTGCCAGCAGCCGGGACGGCAATCTCGTACAGCCCCAGCATTTT.

The chain recombines TRBV5-4 with TRBJ1-1; D not resolved. The V gene lost 4 bases and the J gene lost 6 bases, with 22 bases spanning the gap. CDR3 length: 16 amino acids. Germline assignment: CDR1 SGHNT and CDR2 YYREEE (reference sequence). CDR3 protein: CASSGPGGRNNAEAFF. CDR3 bases: TGTGCCAGCAGCGGGCCGGGTGGCCGGAACAACGCTGAAGCTTTCTTT.

This clone was seen just once. J is TRBJ2-3 and V is TRBV5-1; no reliable D call. V lost 7 bases and J lost 3, with 18 bases in between. The germline CDR1 and CDR2 sequences are SGHRS and YFSETQ. The CDR3 consists of 15 residues. The CDR3 here is CASAPSPLKTDTQYF. CDR3 coding DNA: TGCGCCAGCGCCCCCAGCCCTCTCAAGACAGATACGCAGTATTTT.

This sequence joins TRBV30 and TRBJ2-1; 8 bases are a match to TRBD1. Germline values: CDR1 GTSNPN, CDR2 SVGIG (reference sequence). V dropped 3 bases and J dropped 15; count of bases not matched to a gene: 7. This CDR3 is built from 11 residues. CDR3 in amino acids: CAWSRQGWLFF. CDR3 DNA sequence: TGTGCCTGGAGCAGACAGGGGTGGCTGTTCTTC. Together with reference TRBV30 and TRBJ2-1, the CDR3 gives the full variable domain: SQTIHQWPATLVQPVGSPLSLECTVEGTSNPNLYWYRQAAGRGLQLLFYSVGIGQISSEVPQNLSASRPQDRQFILSSKKLLLSDSGFYLCAWSRQGWLFFGPGTRLTVL.

DNA of the CDR3: TGCGCCAGCAGCCCCCTTTGGACAGAGACAGATACGCAGTATTTT. This sequence encodes CASSPLWTETDTQYF. The V gene is TRBV4-3, the J gene TRBJ2-3, with a weak D call TRBD1 (6 bases). V was cut by 4 bases and J by 3 bases, with 14 bases left in between. CDR1 is LGHNA and CDR2 is YSLEER in the germline V gene. The CDR3 consists of 15 residues.

About this clone: The same CDR3 is also encoded by other DNA sequences in this sample. The chain is built from TRBV18 and TRBJ1-5, with D possibly TRBD1 on 6 matching bases. The CDR3 spans 15 residues. Looked up from germline, CDR1 is KGHSH and CDR2 is LQKENI. V shed 2 bases and J shed 2 bases, with 10 bases lying between them. Written as DNA, the CDR3 is TGTGCCAGCTCACCAGGGGGGCAGGGCAATCAGCCCCAGCATTTT. Its protein is CASSPGGQGNQPQHF. The full variable domain, rest sourced from reference TRBV18 and TRBJ1-5, is NAGVMQNPRHLVRRRGQEARLRCSPMKGHSHVYWYRQLPEEGLKFMVYLQKENIIDESGMPKERFSAEFPKEGPSILRIQQVVRGDSAAYFCASSPGGQGNQPQHFGDGTRLSIL.

J is TRBJ1-1 and V is TRBV27; D gene ambiguous. The V gene lost 3 bases and the J gene lost 3 bases, with 8 bases spanning the gap. Germline-derived CDR1 and CDR2 are MNHEY and SMNVEV (reference sequence). This CDR3 spans 13 amino acids. CDR3 sequence (DNA): TGTGCCAGCAGTTTGGACTTTTACACTGAAGCTTTCTTT. Translated, it gives CASSLDFYTEAFF.

This clone was seen a few times. The CDR3 protein is CASSAGTGIGYTF. The CDR3 DNA reads TGTGCCAGCAGTGCCGGGACAGGGATCGGCTACACCTTC. This chain joins TRBV6-1 and TRBJ1-2, with TRBD1 identical over 9 bases. This CDR3 is built from 13 residues. Germline lookup yields CDR1 MNHNS and CDR2 SASEGT. The V segment lost 4 bases and the J segment 8 bases; nucleotides outside the gene matches: 5.

The chain uses TRBV7-2 and TRBJ2-5; TRBD2 matches at 8 bases. V was clipped by 2 bases and J by 5 bases; unmatched bases: 4. This CDR3 region has 14 residues. The germline V gene encodes CDR1 SGHTA and CDR2 FQGNSA. CDR3 sequence reads: CASSLNREGETQYF. For the CDR3, the DNA is TGTGCCAGCAGCTTAAATCGGGAGGGCGAGACCCAGTACTTC.

This chain joins TRBV5-6 and TRBJ2-1; D unclear. The CDR3 extends over 15 amino acids. CDR1 SGHDT and CDR2 YYEEEE come from the germline V gene. V shed 6 bases and J shed 0 bases, with 13 bases lying between them. CDR3 nucleotides: TGTGCCAGCATGATGTACGACCGCTCCTACAATGAGCAGTTCTTC. Translation gives CASMMYDRSYNEQFF.

In its sample, this clone was seen a few times. The rearrangement links TRBV15 to TRBJ2-1; 15 bases fit TRBD2. CDR1 and CDR2 from the germline V gene are LNHNV and YYDKDF (reference sequence). V lost 8 bases, J lost 0 bases, and 17 bases stayed unmatched. This CDR3 contains 21 residues. The CDR3 reads CATSTGTSGRLILSSYNEQFF. The DNA for the CDR3 is TGTGCCACCTCGACCGGGACTAGCGGGAGGTTGATACTCAGCTCCTACAATGAGCAGTTCTTC.